These T cell receptor beta chains were read from a single sample in a study of shared clonotypes between healthy human individuals. This table comes from immunoSEQ multiplex PCR, and its TCRdb copy is limited to in-frame clones, with some not included. The sample lists about 2.2 million clones, about 92% seen once, with around 1.7% in the top ten. The sequenced sample consisted of naive CD8+ T cells from PBMCs. These receptors came from a man aged 18 to 29 in good health. Some clones in this sample may be carry-over from other donors' samples. Each CDR3 is given with its conserved first and last residue. Fields, in order: D gene, J gene, V gene, clone size, CDR3 DNA, CDR3 protein. D genes are given only for firm matches. Some rows mark clone size as missing; the rest say once, few, many or name a class of expanded clone.

>-|TRBJ1-2|TRBV7-9|once
TGTGCCAGCAGCTTAATGGGGGGATATGGCTACACCTTC
CASSLMGGYGYTF
>-|TRBJ1-2|TRBV4-1|-
TGCGCCAGCAGCCAAGACAGGATTAATGGCTACACCTTC
CASSQDRINGYTF
>-|TRBJ1-4|TRBV5-1|-
TGTGCCAGCAGCTCATCCGGGACGATTAATGAAAAACTGTTTTTT
CASSSSGTINEKLFF
>TRBD2|TRBJ2-1|TRBV4-1|-
TGCGCCAGCAGCCATGGACTAGCGGGCCACAATGAGCAGTTCTTC
CASSHGLAGHNEQFF
>-|TRBJ2-1|TRBV19|-
TGTGCCAGTAGTAGGGGTGGGAGCATAAATGAGCAGTTCTTC
CASSRGGSINEQFF
>-|TRBJ2-1|TRBV4-1|-
TGCGCCAGCAGCCAAGTGCAGCGGGCGCTTGAGCAGTTCTTC
CASSQVQRALEQFF
>-|TRBJ1-2|TRBV28|-
TGTGCCAGCAGTACTCCACCTAACTATGGCTACACCTTC
CASSTPPNYGYTF
>-|TRBJ2-2|TRBV7-9|-
TGTGCCAGCAGCCCCGACTTGCCCAAGGGAACCGGGGAGCTGTTTTTT
CASSPDLPKGTGELFF
>-|TRBJ1-4|TRBV27|once
TGTGCCAGCAAAGATTTCCTTGGGGCTAATGAAAAACTGTTTTTT
CASKDFLGANEKLFF
>TRBD1|TRBJ1-5|TRBV25-1|-
TGTGCCAGCAGTCCTAGACAGGGGAATCAGCCCCAGCATTTT
CASSPRQGNQPQHF
>TRBD1|TRBJ1-5|TRBV30|few
TGTGCCTGGGAGGAGACAGGGGACAATCAGCCCCAGCATTTT
CAWEETGDNQPQHF
>-|TRBJ2-5|TRBV7-9|-
TGTGCCAGCAGTAGGGCCGGGACGGCCACGGAGACCCAGTACTTC
CASSRAGTATETQYF
>TRBD1|TRBJ1-1|TRBV6-5|-
TGTGCCAGCAGTTACTTGCCCCCGGGACAGGGGGGGGAAGCTTTCTTT
CASSYLPPGQGGEAFF
>-|TRBJ2-5|TRBV7-9|-
TGTGCCAGCCGGACGGACCCACGGGGGGAGACCCAGTACTTC
CASRTDPRGETQYF
>-|TRBJ2-1|TRBV7-9|-
TGTGCCAGCAGCTTAGGGGCTAGGAAGCAGTTCTTC
CASSLGARKQFF
>-|TRBJ2-7|TRBV7-6|once
TGTGCCAGCAGCTTAAGGCAGGGGCAAGGCGAGCAGTACTTC
CASSLRQGQGEQYF
>-|TRBJ2-1|TRBV7-6|-
TGTGCCAGCAGCTTAGGGGGTAGGGCGAGTTCCTACAATGAGCAGTTCTTC
CASSLGGRASSYNEQFF
>-|TRBJ1-3|TRBV7-9|-
TGTGCCAGCAGCCCCCCACAACCTCAAAGGCGTCCTGGAAACACCATATATTTT
CASSPPQPQRRPGNTIYF
>-|TRBJ1-1|TRBV14|-
TGTGCCAGCAGCCCCGGGGGCAGGGATTACACTGAAGCTTTCTTT
CASSPGGRDYTEAFF
>TRBD1|TRBJ2-3|TRBV27|-
TGTGCCAGCAGTTTCGGGACAGGGTCGATTCGCACAGATACGCAGTATTTT
CASSFGTGSIRTDTQYF
>TRBD2|TRBJ2-7|TRBV9|-
TGTGCCAGCAGCTTACGACTAGCGGATCCCTACGAGCAGTACTTC
CASSLRLADPYEQYF
>-|TRBJ2-5|TRBV19|-
TGTGCCAGTAGTCGGTGGGGTAGGGGGGAGACCCAGTACTTC
CASSRWGRGETQYF
>TRBD2|TRBJ2-7|TRBV4-3|-
TGCGCCAGCAGCCAAGAGGAGCGGGGGACCTACGAGCAGTACTTC
CASSQEERGTYEQYF
>-|TRBJ1-1|TRBV29-1|-
TGCAGCGTTGAGGCAGGGAGCACTGAAGCTTTCTTT
CSVEAGSTEAFF
>-|TRBJ2-1|TRBV27|-
TGTGCCAGCAGTTCCGGGAATGAGCAGTTCTTC
CASSSGNEQFF
>TRBD1|TRBJ1-1|TRBV30|-
TGTGCCTGGCTGGAAAGGCGGGACAGGGAGGCCACTGAAGCTTTCTTT
CAWLERRDREATEAFF
>TRBD1|TRBJ2-7|TRBV28|-
TGTGCCAGCAGTGAGACAGGGAGCTCCTACGAGCAGTACTTC
CASSETGSSYEQYF
>TRBD1|TRBJ2-1|TRBV7-3|-
TGTGCCAGCAGTCGCAACAGGGGGCGCGGGAATAATGAGCAGTTCTTC
CASSRNRGRGNNEQFF
>-|TRBJ2-7|TRBV7-9|once
TGTGCCAGCAGCAAATCGTACGAGCAGTACTTC
CASSKSYEQYF
>-|TRBJ1-1|TRBV30|-
TGTGCCTGGAGTGCAATGAACACTGAAGCTTTCTTT
CAWSAMNTEAFF
>-|TRBJ1-1|TRBV19|-
TGTGCCAGTACCCATTATTCCACTGAAGCTTTCTTT
CASTHYSTEAFF
>-|TRBJ1-1|TRBV28|-
TGTGCCAGCAGTTTCTCGGGGTCAGGCACTGAAGCTTTCTTT
CASSFSGSGTEAFF
>-|TRBJ2-6|TRBV28|once
TGTGCCAGCAGTTACAGAGGCGTCTCTGGGGCCAACGTCCTGACTTTC
CASSYRGVSGANVLTF
>TRBD2|TRBJ2-3|TRBV11-2|-
TGTGCCAGCAGCTTAACTAGCGGGAGTACAGATACGCAGTATTTT
CASSLTSGSTDTQYF